The clone carrying this TCR beta chain was detected only once. This record belongs to a study of patients and donors after allogeneic stem cell transplantation. TCRdb re-called the RT-PCR reads through MiXCR, storing one row per CDR3 protein. This sample has 400,000 to 500,000 distinct CDR3 sequences, with more than 15% found just once. Germline lookup yields CDR1 GTSNPN and CDR2 SVGIG (reference sequence). The CDR3 is made up of 14 amino acids. V lost 2 bases to trimming and J lost 3 bases; unmatched junction nucleotides: 4. The V and J genes are TRBV30 and TRBJ2-4; 7 bases match TRBD1. The sample was blood, either unsorted or a sorted T cell fraction (not recorded which). The TCR sequence derives from a human donor who was either an allogeneic HSCT recipient or a stem cell or donor lymphocyte infusion donor (not recorded which). It is not recorded whose cells these are; they may come from a transplant donor. The CDR3 DNA sequence: TGTGCCTGGAGTCTGACAGGGTACAAAAACATTCAGTACTTC. Its protein product is CAWSLTGYKNIQYF. The entire variable domain, with the rest obtained from reference TRBV30 and TRBJ2-4, is as follows: SQTIHQWPATLVQPVGSPLSLECTVEGTSNPNLYWYRQAAGRGLQLLFYSVGIGQISSEVPQNLSASRPQDRQFILSSKKLLLSDSGFYLCAWSLTGYKNIQYFGAGTRLSVL.